This T cell receptor beta chain was found in a study of cytomegalovirus exposure and HLA in healthy donors. Study in general: An earlier analysis found fewer than 140 million unique TCR beta sequences from approximately 200 million T cells. Study-wide points: The dataset shows that most TCR sequences were rare, while some public TCRs occurred in many donors. Because they were indistinguishable, some V segments, including TRBV6-2 and TRBV6-3, were excluded. Testing in vitro showed a few CMV-associated chains specific for CMV antigens.

13 Jbeta primers and 60 Vbeta primers were used for the PCR. Clones were read by immunoSEQ multiplex PCR, and TCRdb kept only the in-frame ones, dropping some. The data contain about 150,000 clones, nearly 80% of them singletons. Germline V gene data show CDR1 as SEHNR and CDR2 as FQNEAQ (reference sequence). This CDR3 spans 13 amino acids. The germline V and J ends were trimmed by 5 bases and 2 bases, with 10 bases remaining between them. Notes on this clone: The antigen remains undetermined.

The sample was PBMCs. The J gene is TRBJ2-7, the V gene TRBV7-9; D possibly corresponds to TRBD1 (6 bases). The sequence was obtained from a man aged 25 to 40 in good health and CMV-seropositive. The CDR3 reads CASSRDIPYEQYF. The CDR3, as DNA: TGTGCCAGCAGCCGGGACATTCCCTACGAGCAGTACTTC.